This T cell receptor (beta chain) was sequenced for a study of CD8+CD57+ T cells in acquired aplastic anemia. Across the whole study: Sorted CD4+ plus CD8+ cells gave DNA averaging 3.2 ug. Study conclusions and caveats: The number of CD8+ CDR3 sequences shared by patients and controls was approximately 30.

Germline CDR1 is SGHAT and CDR2 is FQNNGV. Trimming removed 0 bases from V and 0 bases from J, with 8 bases in between. The CDR3 is made up of 15 amino acids. Worth noting for this clonotype: Its antigen is currently unknown.

Profiles of TCR beta VDJ and CDR3 were generated from a genomic DNA template. TCRdb ran MiXCR on the reads and lists one entry per CDR3 protein. The sample carries fewer than 200,000 distinct CDR3 sequences, around 60% recorded once. The genes are TRBV11-2 and TRBJ2-5; D ambiguous. The source material was sorted CD4+, CD8+, or CD8+CD57+ T cells (not recorded which) from PBMCs. The TCR was taken from a human donor in good health. The CDR3 here is CASSLDSSDQETQYF. The CDR3 region has the DNA TGTGCCAGCAGCTTAGATTCTTCGGACCAAGAGACCCAGTACTTC.